This T cell receptor beta chain was sequenced in a study of shared clonotypes between healthy human individuals. Study information: Those who served as donors were a couple of women and a few men between the ages of 18 and 49.

With respect to this clone: No antigen is known for it.

Study donors comprised healthy, HIV-negative adults devoid of recent acute infection or vaccination. Genomic DNA per cell subset filled all wells of several immunoSEQ plates. The data were produced by immunoSEQ multiplex PCR, yet TCRdb's version contains in-frame clones alone and is incomplete. The table includes hundreds of thousands of clones, about 96% detected once. Deletions cut 3 bases from V and 4 bases from J, with 13 bases between. Germline V lookup: CDR1 SGHNT, CDR2 YYREEE (reference sequence). This CDR3 comprises 15 residues. General study points: Only blood was sampled, and tissue TCR repertoires likely differ from blood ones.

Sequenced input: memory CD8+ T cells sorted from blood. Subset of the sample: CD45RO+ cells pooled with CCR7-negative TemRA cells. The rearrangement uses TRBV5-4 and TRBJ2-2; D is tentatively TRBD1 or TRBD2 (5 bases each). The receptor comes from a man younger than 45 in good health. The CDR3 DNA follows: TGTGCCAGCAGCTCGGGGCCCTTGGTCACCGGGGAGCTGTTTTTT. Its protein product is CASSSGPLVTGELFF. The full variable domain, completed using reference TRBV5-4 and TRBJ2-2, is ETGVTQSPTHLIKTRGQQVTLRCSSQSGHNTVSWYQQALGQGPQFIFQYYREEENGRGNFPPRFSGLQFPNYSSELNVNALELDDSALYLCASSSGPLVTGELFFGEGSRLTVL.